This TCR beta chain appears in the sequencing data of a study of Ad26.COV2.S vaccination and SARS-CoV-2 variants (dated by TCRdb to 2020 to 2023). Looking at the study overall: TCRbeta repertoire sequencing served as the tool for gauging how specific and how broad the SARS-CoV-2-reactive T cell receptors were following Ad26.COV2.S vaccination. The TCR-sequenced set comprised around 30 samples: some 20 Ad26.COV2.S vaccine recipients, 5 placebo recipients and 8 SARS-CoV-2 convalescent individuals. General findings and caveats noted by the study authors: After vaccination, spike-specific CD8+ and CD4+ T cell responses were reported to show substantial breadth. Non-spike TCR breadth was comparable between vaccine and placebo recipients, consistent with the vaccine containing only spike. According to the authors, total T cell responses may have been underestimated by the TCR breadth and depth analyses. Higher spike-specific TCR breadth was observed in Ad26.COV2.S recipients than in placebo recipients (P = 0.0014).

TCRbeta CDR3 regions were sequenced with the immunoSEQ Assay. After extraction, genomic DNA underwent amplification by bias-controlled multiplex PCR, followed by high-throughput sequencing. For the original study's pipeline: To quantify the absolute abundance of every unique TCRbeta CDR3 region, sequences were collapsed and filtered. T cell fraction was estimated by normalizing TCRbeta template counts to usable DNA, which was measured by amplifying reference genes present in all nucleated cells. Repertoire TCRs were annotated as SARS-CoV-2-specific when V gene, CDR3 amino acid sequence and J gene were exactly matched to a known reactive TCR set. The reference SARS-CoV-2 TCR set was derived from MIRA and filtered for enrichment in COVID-19-positive ImmuneCODE repertoires, a step that removed public or cross-reactive TCRs. Drawing on the MIRA antigens, annotated TCRs were analysed further at the level of specific ORF or position within ORF. Breadth was defined as annotated unique rearrangements over total unique productive rearrangements; depth was the summed frequency of those rearrangements. Two-sided Wilcoxon rank-sum tests were applied when comparing TCR breadth between groups. TCRdb provides this immuneACCESS table in a form limited to in-frame rearrangements. Some clones are lacking; in checked studies, under half of them reflect an unresolved V gene, and why the rest are absent is not known. That table furnishes V, J and clone size, whereas the DNA furnished D and trimming. Across this sample there are about 180,000 clones, with around nine tenths seen only once. The ten largest account for less than 6% of the sample.

Points on this clone: Its antigen remains unidentified. It has no much larger one-base neighbor in the sample; base qualities were not kept.

What this sample's time point label stands for: individuals recovered from natural SARS-CoV-2 infection. Sequencing was performed on peripheral blood, taken after recovery from COVID-19. The source of this sequence is a human donor who had recovered from COVID-19.

Read as DNA, the sequence is TGTGCCAGCCGGCAGGGGACGAATGAGCAGTTCTTC. Translated, this is CASRQGTNEQFF. The rearrangement joined TRBV21-1 to TRBJ2-1; the D call in the table, TRBD1, was not verified against the DNA. TRBV21-1 is a listed pseudogene. Including the terminal cysteine and phenylalanine, the CDR3 comprises 12 residues. Of the read, only the CDR3 DNA is kept; its 36 bases are in frame from base 1.